These 13 T cell receptor beta chains came from one sample sequenced in a study of a mutant IDH1 vaccine in newly diagnosed glioma. This table comes from immunoSEQ multiplex PCR, and its TCRdb copy is limited to in-frame clones, with some not included. The sample has about 46,000 clones, over 80% seen once. Described time point: week 35, safety follow-up. It was 300 ug of mutant IDH1 20-mer peptide that made up each vaccine dose, given with topical imiquimod. No antigen has been identified for these receptors. The sequencing used PBMCs, collected from a glioma patient whose treatment included an IDH1 peptide vaccine. The receptors derive from a man aged 50 to 59 with glioma.

The V call is TRBV28, the J call TRBJ2-5; TRBD1 matches 8 bases. The junction had 10 bases not matched to a gene; V was cut back by 5 bases and J by 5 bases. CDR1 and CDR2 (germline): MDHEN, SYDVKM. CDR3 size: 15 residues. This CDR3 is CASSPGQGRVETQYF. CDR3 nucleotide sequence: TGTGCCAGCAGTCCAGGACAGGGACGAGTGGAGACCCAGTACTTC.

The chain couples TRBV2 to TRBJ1-6; D is unresolved. There are 14 residues in the CDR3. Trimming took 2 bases from V and 6 from J, leaving 8 bases between them. Germline V CDR1 and CDR2: SNHLY, FYNNEI. CDR3 bases: TGTGCCAGCAGTGAAATTCCCATTAATTCACCCCTCCACTTT. It encodes CASSEIPINSPLHF.

J is TRBJ1-3 and V is TRBV7-8; no reliable D call. The CDR3 is 15 residues long. Between the trimmed V and J ends, which lost 1 base and 2 bases, there was a span of 9 bases. Germline loops: CDR1 SGHVS, CDR2 FQNEAQ. The CDR3 coding sequence is TGTGCCAGCAGCTTAGGGTGGGGAACTGGAAACACCATATATTTT. It is translated as CASSLGWGTGNTIYF.

The CDR3 region has the DNA TGTGCCAGCAGTGGGGCGGCCCAGTACTTC. Its translation is CASSGAAQYF. The rearrangement links TRBV6-6 to TRBJ2-5; D might be TRBD1 (5 bases). The CDR3 is 10 amino acids. The germline V gene encodes CDR1 MNHNY and CDR2 SVGAGI (reference sequence). Trimming cost V 5 bases and J 9 bases, with 7 bases left between them.

Only one count was recorded for this clone. This sequence joins TRBV7-2 and TRBJ2-3; D ambiguous. Germline CDR1 SGHTA, CDR2 FQGNSA. Trimming removed 3 bases at V and 0 bases at J, with 10 bases between. The CDR3 contains 15 residues. The CDR3 loop reads CASSLRQISTDTQYF. The CDR3 DNA sequence: TGTGCCAGCAGCTTGAGGCAGATTAGCACAGATACGCAGTATTTT.

The CDR3 DNA reads TGTGCCAGCAGTGAGGGGGCCTCGCAAGAGACCCAGTACTTC. Protein product: CASSEGASQETQYF. The rearrangement joins TRBV2 to TRBJ2-5; D perhaps matches TRBD1 (6 bases). The CDR3 consists of 14 residues. Germline CDR1 and CDR2: SNHLY and FYNNEI. V was cut by 3 bases and J by 2 bases, with 10 bases left in between.

V gene TRBV5-5 combines with J gene TRBJ1-5; no clear D gene. Germline-derived CDR1 and CDR2 are SGHKS and YYEKEE (reference sequence). With 0 bases removed from V and 0 bases from J, the gap between germline ends came to 7 bases. CDR3 size: 15 residues. The CDR3 sequence is CASSLGPNSNQPQHF. Here the CDR3 DNA reads TGTGCCAGCAGCTTGGGACCGAATAGCAATCAGCCCCAGCATTTT.

Only one count was recorded for this clone. The V and J genes are TRBV30 and TRBJ2-4; D possibly corresponds to TRBD2 (7 bases). CDR1 and CDR2 (germline): GTSNPN, SVGIG (reference sequence). CDR3 length: 13 residues. The V end was cut by 3 bases, the J end by 7 bases, with 13 bases between. The DNA for the CDR3 is TGTGCCTGGAGCGGGGGGCGCGGGAACATTCAGTACTTC. It codes for CAWSGGRGNIQYF. Variable domain in full (rest from reference TRBV30 and TRBJ2-4): SQTIHQWPATLVQPVGSPLSLECTVEGTSNPNLYWYRQAAGRGLQLLFYSVGIGQISSEVPQNLSASRPQDRQFILSSKKLLLSDSGFYLCAWSGGRGNIQYFGAGTRLSVL.

The J gene is TRBJ1-4, the V gene TRBV18; possible D gene TRBD1, 6 bases. The CDR3 contains 17 residues. Per germline, CDR1 KGHSH and CDR2 LQKENI. The V and J ends lost 6 bases and 1 base respectively, with 18 bases between them. The CDR3 spells CASSLLAGGLTNEKLFF. The CDR3 DNA follows: TGTGCCAGCTCGCTGTTGGCCGGGGGCCTAACTAATGAAAAACTGTTTTTT.

The chain recombines TRBV7-2 with TRBJ2-7; TRBD1 matches at 8 bases. CDR1 and CDR2 (germline): SGHTA, FQGNSA. This CDR3 is built from 16 residues. The V segment lost 4 bases and the J segment 0 bases; nucleotides outside the gene matches: 8. The chain's CDR3 is CASSSPRDRPSYEQYF. The CDR3, as DNA: TGTGCCAGCAGCTCCCCCCGGGACAGGCCCTCCTACGAGCAGTACTTC.

This chain connects TRBV7-2 to TRBJ1-1, with 9 bases fitting TRBD1. V lost 1 base and J lost 8; bases outside the gene matches: 5. In germline, CDR1 is SGHTA, CDR2 FQGNSA. The CDR3 is 14 residues long. CDR3 protein: CASSLGTGAAEAFF. CDR3 coding DNA: TGTGCCAGCAGCTTAGGGACAGGGGCCGCCGAAGCTTTCTTT.

This sequence joins TRBV11-1 and TRBJ2-1; the match to TRBD2 covers 11 bases. There are 15 residues in the CDR3. With V trimmed by 5 bases and J by 4 bases, 4 bases remained unmatched. CDR1 and CDR2 (germline): SGHAT, FQDESV (reference sequence). The CDR3 coding sequence is TGTGCCAGCAGCAAGCTAGCGGGAGGTTACAATGAGCAGTTCTTC. Residues: CASSKLAGGYNEQFF. The whole variable domain, filled in from reference TRBV11-1 and TRBJ2-1, reads EAEVAQSPRYKITEKSQAVAFWCDPISGHATLYWYRQILGQGPELLVQFQDESVVDDSQLPKDRFSAERLKGVDSTLKIQPAELGDSAMYLCASSKLAGGYNEQFFGPGTRLTVL.

This clone showed up just once. This chain joins TRBV5-1 and TRBJ1-6; 7 bases are a match to TRBD1. In germline, CDR1 is SGHRS, CDR2 YFSETQ. V dropped 4 bases and J dropped 6; count of bases not matched to a gene: 7. The CDR3 runs 15 residues. In DNA form, the CDR3 reads TGCGCCAGCAGCCCCAGGGACAGCCGTAATTCACCCCTCCACTTT. As protein: CASSPRDSRNSPLHF.